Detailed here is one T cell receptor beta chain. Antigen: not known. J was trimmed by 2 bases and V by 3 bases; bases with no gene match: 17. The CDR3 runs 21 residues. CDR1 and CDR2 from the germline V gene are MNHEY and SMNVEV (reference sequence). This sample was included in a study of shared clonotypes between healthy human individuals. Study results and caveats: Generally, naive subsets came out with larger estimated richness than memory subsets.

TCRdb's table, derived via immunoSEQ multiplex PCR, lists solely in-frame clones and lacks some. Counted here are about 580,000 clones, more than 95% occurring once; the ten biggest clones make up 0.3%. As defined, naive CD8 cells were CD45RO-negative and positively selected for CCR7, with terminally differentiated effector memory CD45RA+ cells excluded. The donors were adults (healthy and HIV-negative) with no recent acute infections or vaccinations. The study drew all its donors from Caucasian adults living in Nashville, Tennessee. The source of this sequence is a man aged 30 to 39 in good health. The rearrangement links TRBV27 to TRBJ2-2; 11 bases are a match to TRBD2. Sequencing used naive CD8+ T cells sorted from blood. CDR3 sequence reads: CASSFFRPTSGSVRNTGELFF. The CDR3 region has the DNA TGTGCCAGCAGTTTTTTTCGCCCAACTAGCGGGAGTGTGAGAAACACCGGGGAGCTGTTTTTT.